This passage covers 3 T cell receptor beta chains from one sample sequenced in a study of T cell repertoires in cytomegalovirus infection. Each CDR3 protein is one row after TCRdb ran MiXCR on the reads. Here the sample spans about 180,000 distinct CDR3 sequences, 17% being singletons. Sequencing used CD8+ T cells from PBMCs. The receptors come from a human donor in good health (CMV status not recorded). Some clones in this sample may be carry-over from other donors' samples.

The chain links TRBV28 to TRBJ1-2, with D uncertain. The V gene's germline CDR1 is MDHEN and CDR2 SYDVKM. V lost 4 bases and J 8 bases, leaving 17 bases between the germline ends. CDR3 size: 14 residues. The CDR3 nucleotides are TGTGCCAGCAGTTCCCCAGCGGTAGTAGAGGGCTACACCTTC. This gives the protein CASSSPAVVEGYTF.

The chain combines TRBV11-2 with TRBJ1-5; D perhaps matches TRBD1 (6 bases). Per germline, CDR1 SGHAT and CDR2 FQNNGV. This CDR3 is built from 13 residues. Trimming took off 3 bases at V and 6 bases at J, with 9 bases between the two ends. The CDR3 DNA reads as TGTGCCAGCAGCTTTGAAGGGGGTCAGCCCCAGCATTTT. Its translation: CASSFEGGQPQHF.

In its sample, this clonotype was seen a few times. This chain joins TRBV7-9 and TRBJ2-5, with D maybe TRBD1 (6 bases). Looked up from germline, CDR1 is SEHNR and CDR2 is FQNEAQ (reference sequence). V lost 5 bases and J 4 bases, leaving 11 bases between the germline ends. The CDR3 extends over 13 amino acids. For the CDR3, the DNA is TGTGCCAGCAGCGCCCAGGGGCCAGAGACCCAGTACTTC. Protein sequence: CASSAQGPETQYF.